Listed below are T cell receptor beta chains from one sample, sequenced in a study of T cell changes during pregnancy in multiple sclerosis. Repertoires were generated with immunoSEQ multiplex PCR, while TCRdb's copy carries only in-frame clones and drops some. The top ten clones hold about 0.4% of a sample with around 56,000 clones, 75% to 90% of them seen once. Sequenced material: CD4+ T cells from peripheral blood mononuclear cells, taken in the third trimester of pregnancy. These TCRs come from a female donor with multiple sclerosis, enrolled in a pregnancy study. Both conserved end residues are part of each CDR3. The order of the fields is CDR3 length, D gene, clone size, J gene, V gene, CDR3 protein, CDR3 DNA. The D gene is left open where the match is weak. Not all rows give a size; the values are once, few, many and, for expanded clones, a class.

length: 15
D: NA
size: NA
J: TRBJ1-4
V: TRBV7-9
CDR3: CASSPRTATNEKLFF
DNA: TGTGCCAGCAGCCCTAGGACAGCAACTAATGAAAAACTGTTTTTT

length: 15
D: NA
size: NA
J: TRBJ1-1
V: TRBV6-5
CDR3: CASSPMEGVGTEAFF
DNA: TGTGCCAGCAGTCCGATGGAGGGTGTAGGCACTGAAGCTTTCTTT

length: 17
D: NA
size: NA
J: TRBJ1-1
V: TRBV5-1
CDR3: CASSPWGRGFKKTEAFF
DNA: TGCGCCAGCAGCCCTTGGGGAAGGGGGTTTAAAAAAACTGAAGCTTTCTTT

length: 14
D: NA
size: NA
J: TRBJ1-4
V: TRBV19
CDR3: CASSMQGSNEKLFF
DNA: TGTGCCAGTAGTATGCAGGGTTCTAATGAAAAACTGTTTTTT

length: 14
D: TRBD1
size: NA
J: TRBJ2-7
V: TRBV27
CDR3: CASRPTGGLYEQYF
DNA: TGTGCCAGCAGACCAACAGGGGGCTTATACGAGCAGTACTTC

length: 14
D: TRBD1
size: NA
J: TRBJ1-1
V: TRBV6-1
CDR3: CASREPGQGIEAFF
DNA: TGTGCCAGTCGAGAACCGGGACAGGGCATTGAAGCTTTCTTT

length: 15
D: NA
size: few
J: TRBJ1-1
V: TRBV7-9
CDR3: CASSLELGLNTEAFF
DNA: TGTGCCAGCAGCTTAGAACTGGGGCTGAACACTGAAGCTTTCTTT

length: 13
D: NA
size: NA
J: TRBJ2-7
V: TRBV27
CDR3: CAARKAGSYEQYF
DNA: TGTGCCGCCCGGAAGGCAGGAAGCTACGAGCAGTACTTC

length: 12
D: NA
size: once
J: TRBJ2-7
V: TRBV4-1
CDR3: CASSQDRYEQYF
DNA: TGCGCCAGCAGCCAAGACAGATACGAGCAGTACTTC

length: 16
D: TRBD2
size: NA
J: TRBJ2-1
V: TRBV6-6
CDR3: CASSYGLAGGPVAQFF
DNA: TGTGCCAGCAGTTACGGCCTAGCGGGGGGGCCCGTAGCGCAGTTCTTC

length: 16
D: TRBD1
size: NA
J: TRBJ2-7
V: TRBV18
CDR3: CASSPYRQGLFYEQYF
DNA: TGTGCCAGCTCACCCTATCGACAGGGCTTATTCTACGAGCAGTACTTC

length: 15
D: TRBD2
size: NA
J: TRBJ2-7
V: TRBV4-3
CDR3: CASSQLPGEGYEQYF
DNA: TGCGCCAGCAGCCAACTTCCGGGGGAGGGATACGAGCAGTACTTC

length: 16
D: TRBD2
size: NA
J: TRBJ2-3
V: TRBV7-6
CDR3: CASSLEAGGIEDTQYF
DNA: TGTGCCAGCAGCTTAGAGGCGGGGGGTATAGAAGATACGCAGTATTTT

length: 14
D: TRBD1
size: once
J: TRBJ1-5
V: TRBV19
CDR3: CASSKLQGAQPQHF
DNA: TGTGCCAGTAGTAAGTTGCAGGGGGCTCAGCCCCAGCATTTT

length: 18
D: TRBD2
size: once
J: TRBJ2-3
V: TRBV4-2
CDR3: CASSRLAGAFKSTDTQYF
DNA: TGTGCCAGCAGTAGACTAGCGGGGGCCTTTAAAAGCACAGATACGCAGTATTTT

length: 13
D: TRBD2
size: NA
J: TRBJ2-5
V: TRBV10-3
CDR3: CAISGLASETQYF
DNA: TGTGCCATCAGTGGACTAGCGTCCGAGACCCAGTACTTC

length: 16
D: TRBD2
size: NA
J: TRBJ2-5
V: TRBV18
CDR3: CASSPRTSGIGETQYF
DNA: TGTGCCAGCTCACCACGGACTAGCGGGATAGGGGAGACCCAGTACTTC

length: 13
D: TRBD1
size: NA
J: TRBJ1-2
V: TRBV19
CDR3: CASSIDRAGGYTF
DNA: TGTGCCAGTAGTATCGACAGGGCAGGGGGCTACACCTTC

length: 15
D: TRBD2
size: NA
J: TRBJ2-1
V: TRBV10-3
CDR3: CAISETSGKTIEQFF
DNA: TGTGCCATCAGTGAGACTAGCGGGAAAACTATCGAGCAGTTCTTC

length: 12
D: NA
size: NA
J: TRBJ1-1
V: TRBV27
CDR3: CASSLIGGEAFF
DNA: TGTGCCAGCAGTTTAATTGGCGGTGAAGCTTTCTTT

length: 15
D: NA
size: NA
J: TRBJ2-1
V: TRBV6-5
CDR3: CASSPSRQTYNEQFF
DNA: TGTGCCAGCTCCCCTTCCCGGCAGACATACAATGAGCAGTTCTTC

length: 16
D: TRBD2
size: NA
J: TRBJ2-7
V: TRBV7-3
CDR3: CASSRRLAPAFREQYF
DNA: TGTGCCAGCAGCCGAAGACTAGCTCCGGCTTTCCGCGAGCAGTACTTC

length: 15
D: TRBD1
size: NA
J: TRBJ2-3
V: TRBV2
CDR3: CASNRQGGGTDTQYF
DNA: TGTGCCAGCAACAGACAGGGTGGTGGCACAGATACGCAGTATTTT

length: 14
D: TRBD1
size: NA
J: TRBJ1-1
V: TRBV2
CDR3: CASSAIGGTTEAFF
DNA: TGTGCCAGCAGTGCAATAGGGGGCACCACTGAAGCTTTCTTT

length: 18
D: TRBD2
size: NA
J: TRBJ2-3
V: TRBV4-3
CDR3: CASSPYIGPAGVTDTQYF
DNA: TGCGCCAGCAGCCCCTATATAGGTCCAGCGGGGGTCACAGATACGCAGTATTTT

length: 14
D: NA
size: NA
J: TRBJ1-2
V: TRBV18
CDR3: CASSPPSEADGYTF
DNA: TGTGCCAGCTCACCACCTAGTGAAGCCGATGGCTACACCTTC

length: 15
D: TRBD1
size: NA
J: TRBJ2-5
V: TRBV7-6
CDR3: CASSGNDRGRETQYF
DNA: TGTGCCAGCAGTGGTAACGACAGGGGGCGGGAGACCCAGTACTTC

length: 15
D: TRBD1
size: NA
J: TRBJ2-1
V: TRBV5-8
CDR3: CASSSGGRGSNEQFF
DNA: TGTGCCAGCAGCTCCGGCGGCAGGGGGTCGAATGAGCAGTTCTTC

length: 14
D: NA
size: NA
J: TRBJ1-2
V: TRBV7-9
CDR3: CASTLRGGAYGYTF
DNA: TGTGCCAGCACACTCAGGGGAGGGGCTTATGGCTACACCTTC

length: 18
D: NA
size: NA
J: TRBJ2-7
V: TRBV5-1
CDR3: CASSLRGNVAGVSDEQYF
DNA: TGCGCCAGCAGCCTGAGAGGTAATGTGGCAGGGGTGAGCGACGAGCAGTACTTC

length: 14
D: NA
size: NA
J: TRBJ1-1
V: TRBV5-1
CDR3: CASSEQAENTEAFF
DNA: TGCGCCAGCAGCGAGCAGGCAGAGAACACTGAAGCTTTCTTT

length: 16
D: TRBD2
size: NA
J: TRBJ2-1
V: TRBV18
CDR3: CASSPPGLGSGNEQFF
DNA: TGTGCCAGCTCACCCCCGGGACTAGGATCAGGCAATGAGCAGTTCTTC

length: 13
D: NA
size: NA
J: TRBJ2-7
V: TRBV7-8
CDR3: CASSLDYLREQYF
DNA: TGTGCCAGCAGCTTAGATTATCTTCGCGAGCAGTACTTC

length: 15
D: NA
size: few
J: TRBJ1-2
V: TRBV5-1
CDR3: CASSLEPTEGGGYTF
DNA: TGCGCCAGCAGCTTGGAGCCGACAGAAGGTGGTGGCTACACCTTC

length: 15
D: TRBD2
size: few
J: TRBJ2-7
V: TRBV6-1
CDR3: CASSELAGGSLEQYF
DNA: TGTGCCAGCAGTGAACTAGCGGGAGGGAGCCTCGAGCAGTACTTC

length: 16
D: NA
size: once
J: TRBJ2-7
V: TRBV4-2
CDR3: CASSQKSRGDSYEQYF
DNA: TGTGCCAGCAGCCAAAAATCCCGCGGGGACTCCTACGAGCAGTACTTC

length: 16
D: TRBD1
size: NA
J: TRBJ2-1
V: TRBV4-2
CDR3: CASSQVGTGGWNEQFF
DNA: TGTGCCAGCAGCCAAGTGGGGACAGGGGGGTGGAATGAGCAGTTCTTC

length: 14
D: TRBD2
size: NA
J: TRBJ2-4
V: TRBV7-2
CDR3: CASTSGGTKNIQYF
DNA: TGTGCCAGCACCTCGGGGGGAACCAAAAACATTCAGTACTTC

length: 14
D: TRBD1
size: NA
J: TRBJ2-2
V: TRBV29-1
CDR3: CSVEGTGRTGELFF
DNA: TGCAGCGTTGAGGGGACAGGGAGGACCGGGGAGCTGTTTTTT

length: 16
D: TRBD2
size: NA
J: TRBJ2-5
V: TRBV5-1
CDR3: CASSWGGLAGEETQYF
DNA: TGCGCCAGCAGCTGGGGGGGACTAGCGGGAGAAGAGACCCAGTACTTC

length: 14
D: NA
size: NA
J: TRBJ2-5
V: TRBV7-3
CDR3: CASSLMAGGETQYF
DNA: TGTGCCAGCAGCTTAATGGCAGGTGGTGAGACCCAGTACTTC